This TCR beta chain emerged from a study of blood T cells in healthy people across ages. There are 14 residues in the CDR3. The germline CDR1 and CDR2 sequences are WSHSY and SAAADI. V was pared by 4 bases and J by 9 bases, with 16 bases between. Each donor supplied roughly 9.2 milliliters of peripheral blood. With a J-beta primer mix and a sample-barcoded 5' primer, a second PCR ran about 7 to 12 cycles. TCRdb independently ran MiXCR on the 5' RACE reads; one entry per CDR3 protein. The sample yields about 810,000 distinct CDR3 sequences, roughly 35% seen once. The gene calls are TRBV10-2 and TRBJ1-5; a weak D match, TRBD1 (6 bases). This clonotype was sampled from a man in his late teens or twenties in good health. Sequencing used blood. The DNA of the CDR3 is TGCGCCAGCAGTGGCTGGACAGCACTGACGCCCCAGCATTTT. This encodes CASSGWTALTPQHF.